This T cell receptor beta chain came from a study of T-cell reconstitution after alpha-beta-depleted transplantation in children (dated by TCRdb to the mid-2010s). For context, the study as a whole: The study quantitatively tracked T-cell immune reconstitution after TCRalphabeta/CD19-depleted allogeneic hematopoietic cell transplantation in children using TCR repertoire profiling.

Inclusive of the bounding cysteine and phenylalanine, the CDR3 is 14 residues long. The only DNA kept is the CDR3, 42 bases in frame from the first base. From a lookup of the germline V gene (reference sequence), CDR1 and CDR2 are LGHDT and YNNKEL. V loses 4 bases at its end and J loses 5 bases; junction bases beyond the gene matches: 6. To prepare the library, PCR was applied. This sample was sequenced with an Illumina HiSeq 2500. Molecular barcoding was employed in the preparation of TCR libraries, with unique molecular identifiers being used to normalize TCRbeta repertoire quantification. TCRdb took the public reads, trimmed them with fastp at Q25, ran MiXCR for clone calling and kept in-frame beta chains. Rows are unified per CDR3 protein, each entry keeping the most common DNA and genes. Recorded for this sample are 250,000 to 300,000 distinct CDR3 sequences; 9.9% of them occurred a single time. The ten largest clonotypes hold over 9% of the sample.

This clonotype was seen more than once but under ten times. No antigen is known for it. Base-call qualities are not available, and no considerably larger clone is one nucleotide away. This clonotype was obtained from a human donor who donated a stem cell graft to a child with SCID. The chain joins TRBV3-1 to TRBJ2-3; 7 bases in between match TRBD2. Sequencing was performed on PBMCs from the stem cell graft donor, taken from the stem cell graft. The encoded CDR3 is CASSRRLAGDTQYF. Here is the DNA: TGTGCCAGCAGCCGAAGACTAGCTGGAGATACGCAGTATTTT.